This passage covers 32 T cell receptor beta chains from one sample sequenced in a study of T cell responses to AZD1222 COVID-19 vaccine. Produced via immunoSEQ multiplex PCR; TCRdb's table is partial and in-frame only. The sample has some 150,000 clones, 80% to 90% seen once. The material was peripheral blood, obtained 28 days after the second dose of the MenACWY control vaccine. These receptors were obtained from an adult who received the MenACWY meningococcal vaccine as a control.

As to this clone: The germline gene is not matched at one end of the junction; a read error may be the cause. The rearrangement uses TRBV30 and TRBJ2-1; TRBD2 matches 10 bases. This CDR3 is 13 amino acids long. Germline CDR1 GTSNPN, CDR2 SVGIG (reference sequence). The CDR3 loop reads CAWALTSGTEGVF. CDR3 sequence (DNA): TGTGCCTGGGCGCTAACTAGCGGGACCGAGGGGGTCTTC.

The J gene is TRBJ1-1, the V gene TRBV29-1; TRBD1 matches at 8 bases. The CDR3 is 13 amino acids. Germline CDR1 and CDR2: SQVTM and ANQGSEA. Trimming cost V 4 bases and J 0 bases; bases outside gene matches: 1. CDR3 residues: CSVAGGMNTEAFF. CDR3 sequence (DNA): TGCAGCGTTGCAGGGGGCATGAACACTGAAGCTTTCTTT.

This clone was detected a few times. This sequence joins TRBV5-8 and TRBJ1-1, with no clear D. Looked up from germline, CDR1 is SGHTS and CDR2 is YDEGEE. The CDR3 runs 14 residues. The V end was cut by 4 bases, the J end by 6 bases, with 16 bases between. CDR3: CASSPRLPLAEAFF. The DNA for the CDR3 is TGTGCCAGCAGCCCCAGACTCCCCCTCGCTGAAGCTTTCTTT.

This chain connects TRBV19 to TRBJ1-2, with D unresolved. Trimming took 7 bases from V and 0 from J, leaving 9 bases between them. CDR3 length equals 13 residues. Looked up from germline, CDR1 is LNHDA and CDR2 is SQIVND (reference sequence). The CDR3 coding sequence is TGTGCCAGTAAGGAAACAGCTAACTATGGCTACACCTTC. Translated, it gives CASKETANYGYTF.

This clone has just one count. The chain has TRBV3-1 (or the pseudogene TRBV3-2) and TRBJ1-6; a weak D match, TRBD1 (5 bases). This CDR3 has 15 amino acids. Germline CDR1 LGHDT, CDR2 YNNKEL (reference sequence). Trimming cost V 5 bases and J 7 bases, with 15 bases left between them. The CDR3 loop is CASSDLGTANSPLHF. CDR3 DNA sequence: TGTGCCAGCAGCGACCTTGGGACGGCCAATTCACCCCTCCACTTT.

V usage is TRBV20-1 and J usage is TRBJ2-5; D ambiguous. V was clipped by 3 bases and J by 5 bases, with 7 bases between them. The length of the CDR3 is 11 residues. Germline V gene lookup returns CDR1 DFQATT and CDR2 SNEGSKA (reference sequence). The CDR3 protein is CSARPEETQYF. DNA for the CDR3: TGCAGTGCTAGGCCTGAGGAGACCCAGTACTTC.

This chain links TRBV5-6 with TRBJ2-1; tentative D call: TRBD2 (6 bases). The CDR3 is 14 residues long. Trimming removed 4 bases at V and 5 bases at J, with 13 bases between. Looked up from germline, CDR1 is SGHDT and CDR2 is YYEEEE. The CDR3 sequence: CASSRGGVHNEQFF. The CDR3 DNA reads as TGTGCCAGCAGCCGGGGCGGGGTCCACAATGAGCAGTTCTTC.

Here the CDR3 reads CASSDYGGGYGYTF. The CDR3 nucleotides are TGTGCCAGCAGTGATTATGGGGGAGGCTATGGCTACACCTTC. The rearrangement joins TRBV2 to TRBJ1-2; the D gene is possibly TRBD1 (5 bases). This CDR3 comprises 14 residues. CDR1 and CDR2 (germline): SNHLY, FYNNEI. The germline V and J ends were trimmed by 3 bases and 4 bases, with 12 bases remaining between them.

The chain employs TRBV6-2 or TRBV6-3 and TRBJ2-7, with D perhaps matching TRBD1 (6 bases). The V gene lost 4 bases and the J gene lost 7 bases, with 11 bases spanning the gap. Germline lookup yields CDR1 MNHEY and CDR2 SVGEGT. This CDR3 is 12 amino acids long. CDR3 in DNA: TGTGCCAGCAGTTGGGGTGACAGGGAGCAGTACTTC. Translating it yields CASSWGDREQYF.

This chain joins TRBV28 and TRBJ1-2; TRBD1 agrees at 10 bases. V was clipped by 11 bases and J by 0 bases; unmatched bases: 9. The CDR3 totals 15 residues. The germline V gene has CDR1 MDHEN and CDR2 SYDVKM. CDR3 loop: CAVRDRGTANYGYTF. DNA for the CDR3: TGTGCCGTCCGGGACAGGGGTACCGCTAACTATGGCTACACCTTC.

Only one count was recorded for this clone. J is TRBJ2-6 and V is TRBV18, with D hard to call. Looked up from germline, CDR1 is KGHSH and CDR2 is LQKENI. There are 13 residues in the CDR3. V lost 1 base, J lost 8 bases, and 6 bases lay in between. In nucleotides, the CDR3 is TGTGCCAGCTCACCACTCGGCACCAACGTCCTGACTTTC. Its protein product is CASSPLGTNVLTF.

CDR3 protein: CASSRDSRYGYTF. The CDR3 DNA reads as TGTGCCAGCAGCCGGGACAGCCGCTATGGCTACACCTTC. J is TRBJ1-2 and V is TRBV5-4; 7 bases agree with TRBD1. The germline V gene encodes CDR1 SGHNT and CDR2 YYREEE (reference sequence). Germline trimming cut 4 bases from V and 4 bases from J; bases unmatched to any gene: 4. The CDR3 runs 13 residues.

The chain recombines TRBV29-1 with TRBJ2-1; 7 bases are a match to TRBD2. Germline CDR1 and CDR2: SQVTM and ANQGSEA. The J segment lost 3 bases and the V segment lost 6 bases, leaving 5 bases of the junction unmatched. The length of the CDR3 is 13 residues. CDR3 DNA sequence: TGCAGCGTATTAGCGGGCCGCTACAATGAGCAGTTCTTC. Translating gives CSVLAGRYNEQFF.

The chain is built from TRBV4-2 and TRBJ1-4; D is ambiguous. The CDR3 sequence is 15 residues long. Trimming removed 1 base at V and 5 bases at J, with 11 bases between. Germline V gene sequence: CDR1 LGHNA, CDR2 YNFKEQ. CDR3 protein: CASSQGGQPNEKLFF. In DNA form, the CDR3 reads TGTGCCAGCAGCCAAGGGGGTCAACCGAATGAAAAACTGTTTTTT.

The chain recombines TRBV27 with TRBJ1-1, with 8 bases aligning to TRBD1. The J segment lost 3 bases and the V segment lost 4 bases, leaving 13 bases of the junction unmatched. This CDR3 is 17 amino acids long. Germline loops: CDR1 MNHEY, CDR2 SMNVEV (reference sequence). CDR3 in DNA: TGTGCCAGCAGTTCCAGACAGGGGCTTGAGGAGGACACTGAAGCTTTCTTT. This gives the protein CASSSRQGLEEDTEAFF.

This clone was observed once. The J gene is TRBJ2-3, the V gene TRBV19; D uncertain. Germline assignment: CDR1 LNHDA and CDR2 SQIVND (reference sequence). V gave up 3 bases and J gave up 0 bases, with 10 bases separating them. The CDR3 extends over 15 amino acids. This CDR3 reads CASSISVSSTDTQYF. The CDR3 nucleotides read TGTGCCAGTAGTATTTCTGTCAGTAGCACAGATACGCAGTATTTT.

The chain joins TRBV28 to TRBJ1-1; unclear D gene. CDR3 size: 12 residues. Germline lookup yields CDR1 MDHEN and CDR2 SYDVKM. Trimming cost V 2 bases and J 4 bases, with 5 bases left between them. The CDR3 sequence: CASSLAGTEAFF. As DNA, the CDR3 is TGTGCCAGCAGTTTAGCGGGCACTGAAGCTTTCTTT. Variable domain in full (rest from reference TRBV28 and TRBJ1-1): DVKVTQSSRYLVKRTGEKVFLECVQDMDHENMFWYRQDPGLGLRLIYFSYDVKMKEKGDIPEGYSVSREKKERFSLILESASTNQTSMYLCASSLAGTEAFFGQGTRLTVV.

The chain recombines TRBV2 with TRBJ2-7, with D uncertain. V was clipped by 8 bases and J by 2 bases, with 10 bases between them. The V gene's germline CDR1 is SNHLY and CDR2 FYNNEI. The CDR3 consists of 12 residues. Here the CDR3 DNA reads TGTGCCAGCCAGACGGATCCCTACGAGCAGTACTTC. Its translation is CASQTDPYEQYF.

This clone was counted once. V usage is TRBV12-3 or TRBV12-4 and J usage is TRBJ1-2; possible D gene TRBD1, 6 bases. This CDR3 region has 13 residues. Trimming pared 3 bases from V and 8 bases from J, leaving 13 bases between. This CDR3 is CASSFGGAEGYTF. CDR3 in DNA: TGTGCCAGCAGTTTTGGGGGGGCGGAGGGCTACACCTTC.

V usage is TRBV12-3 or TRBV12-4 and J usage is TRBJ1-2, with D possibly matching TRBD1 (5 bases). With 10 bases removed from V and 8 bases from J, the gap between germline ends came to 17 bases. The CDR3 spans 12 residues. This CDR3 reads CATGIGGEGYTF. CDR3 in DNA: TGTGCCACCGGAATTGGAGGGGAAGGCTACACCTTC.

The chain employs TRBV28 and TRBJ2-7; D tentatively fits TRBD1 or TRBD2 (5 bases each). Per the germline V gene, CDR1 is MDHEN and CDR2 is SYDVKM. V gave up 7 bases and J gave up 0 bases, with 13 bases separating them. CDR3 length equals 14 residues. The CDR3 DNA reads TGTGCCAGCAATGGGGACGGTTACTCCTACGAGCAGTACTTC. This sequence encodes CASNGDGYSYEQYF.

The CDR3 DNA reads as TGTGCCAGTAGTCGGTATCCTGAGTTGGTCCCAGATACGCAGTATTTT. Residues: CASSRYPELVPDTQYF. The V call is TRBV19, the J call TRBJ2-3; D is undetermined. Trimming took 5 bases from V and 4 from J, leaving 19 bases between them. Germline loops: CDR1 LNHDA, CDR2 SQIVND (reference sequence). The CDR3 sequence is 16 residues long.

This clone was picked up a small number of times. The chain links TRBV5-6 to TRBJ2-7; D remains ambiguous. The CDR3 covers 11 residues. V was clipped by 3 bases and J by 6 bases, with 7 bases between them. Germline values: CDR1 SGHDT, CDR2 YYEEEE. CDR3 in amino acids: CASSSPREQYF. DNA of the CDR3: TGTGCCAGCAGCTCCCCTCGCGAGCAGTACTTC.

The V call is TRBV27, the J call TRBJ1-5; D not resolved. CDR3 length: 13 amino acids. Trimming removed 4 bases at V and 0 bases at J, with 4 bases between. Germline V gene data show CDR1 as MNHEY and CDR2 as SMNVEV (reference sequence). DNA of the CDR3: TGTGCCAGCAGTTCCAATAGCAATCAGCCCCAGCATTTT. Protein: CASSSNSNQPQHF.

A single count supports this clone. The chain uses TRBV6-5 and TRBJ2-3; maybe TRBD1 (7 bases). The CDR3 totals 13 residues. From germline, CDR1 is MNHEY and CDR2 SVGAGI. V was clipped by 8 bases and J by 0 bases, with 9 bases between them. The CDR3 protein is CASQGGSTDTQYF. The CDR3 DNA reads TGTGCCAGCCAGGGGGGCAGCACAGATACGCAGTATTTT.

This clone has only a few counts. The V gene is TRBV28, the J gene TRBJ1-1, with D possibly matching TRBD1 (6 bases). Trimming removed 3 bases at V and 2 bases at J, with 13 bases between. From germline, CDR1 is MDHEN and CDR2 SYDVKM. The CDR3 is 15 amino acids. The CDR3 here is CASSLDPGGNTEAFF. The CDR3, as DNA: TGTGCCAGCAGTTTGGATCCTGGGGGCAACACTGAAGCTTTCTTT. Supplemented by reference TRBV28 and TRBJ1-1, the full variable domain reads DVKVTQSSRYLVKRTGEKVFLECVQDMDHENMFWYRQDPGLGLRLIYFSYDVKMKEKGDIPEGYSVSREKKERFSLILESASTNQTSMYLCASSLDPGGNTEAFFGQGTRLTVV.

This clone has a single count. The chain employs TRBV7-9 and TRBJ2-5; D gene ambiguous. V was trimmed by 4 bases and J by 1 base, leaving 16 bases between them. This CDR3 has 16 residues. CDR1 and CDR2 (germline): SEHNR, FQNEAQ (reference sequence). The CDR3 region has the DNA TGTGCCAGCAGCTCTCCGGTGGTAGGCCTCCAAGAGACCCAGTACTTC. Residues: CASSSPVVGLQETQYF.

The CDR3 loop reads CASSSGTDTQYF. DNA of the CDR3: TGTGCCAGCTCTAGCGGCACAGATACGCAGTATTTT. The J gene is TRBJ2-3, the V gene TRBV6-5; possibly TRBD2 for D (6 bases). This CDR3 region has 12 residues. V dropped 8 bases and J dropped 1 base, with 7 bases sitting between them. CDR1 MNHEY and CDR2 SVGAGI come from the germline V gene.

This clone was observed once. The chain is built from TRBV5-1 and TRBJ2-7; D call uncertain. This CDR3 comprises 13 residues. Trimming removed 2 bases at V and 5 bases at J, with 11 bases between. From germline, CDR1 is SGHRS and CDR2 YFSETQ. CDR3 nucleotide sequence: TGCGCCAGCAGCTTTGAACTTTTCAACGAGCAGTACTTC. It codes for CASSFELFNEQYF.

J is TRBJ2-7 and V is TRBV29-1; D may be TRBD1 (6 bases). There are 15 residues in the CDR3. The V gene lost 8 bases and the J gene lost 2 bases, with 22 bases spanning the gap. In germline, CDR1 is SQVTM, CDR2 ANQGSEA. The CDR3 DNA sequence: TGCAGCCCCTACTGTCCGGTAGGGGGTCCCTACGAGCAGTACTTC. Translation: CSPYCPVGGPYEQYF.

This clone was seen a single time. The chain carries TRBV19 and TRBJ2-3; 8 positions match TRBD2. The germline CDR1 and CDR2 sequences are LNHDA and SQIVND (reference sequence). This CDR3 comprises 16 residues. With V trimmed by 4 bases and J by 2 bases, 8 bases remained unmatched. CDR3 sequence reads: CASSTLWREDTDTQYF. CDR3 coding DNA: TGTGCCAGTAGTACCCTCTGGCGGGAGGACACAGATACGCAGTATTTT.

The chain links TRBV19 to TRBJ2-7; 9 nucleotides line up with TRBD1. This CDR3 comprises 14 residues. After removal of 3 bases from V and 3 bases from J, the junction contained 3 bases not matched to a gene. Germline CDR1 and CDR2: LNHDA and SQIVND (reference sequence). The CDR3 loop is CASSMGQGNYEQYF. CDR3 nucleotides: TGTGCCAGTAGTATGGGACAGGGCAACTACGAGCAGTACTTC.